Following are 12 T cell receptor beta chains from one sample sequenced in a study of identical twins. TCRdb re-derived calls from the 5' RACE reads in MiXCR, one entry per CDR3 protein. The sample contains 1.5 million to 2 million distinct CDR3 sequences, about 30% of which appear only once. Sequenced sample: cord blood. These receptors were obtained from a newborn girl in good health.

This clonotype was seen more than once but under ten times. The V gene is TRBV7-2, the J gene TRBJ2-1, with unresolved D. The CDR3 has 15 residues. V gave up 1 base and J gave up 5 bases, with 12 bases separating them. Germline V CDR1 and CDR2: SGHTA, FQGNSA. The CDR3 region is CASSLGSYWDNEQFF. The CDR3 bases are TGTGCCAGCAGCTTAGGATCATACTGGGACAATGAGCAGTTCTTC.

This clonotype was observed a handful of times. The chain recombines TRBV11-2 with TRBJ2-7, with 7 bases lining up with TRBD1. Germline V gene lookup returns CDR1 SGHAT and CDR2 FQNNGV. The CDR3 consists of 14 residues. Unmatched junction bases numbered 5, after V lost 4 bases and J lost 2 bases. As DNA, the CDR3 is TGTGCCAGCAGCTCGGGACAGATCACCTACGAGCAGTACTTC. Translating it yields CASSSGQITYEQYF. The full variable domain, its missing parts supplied by reference TRBV11-2 and TRBJ2-7, is EAGVAQSPRYKIIEKRQSVAFWCNPISGHATLYWYQQILGQGPKLLIQFQNNGVVDDSQLPKDRFSAERLKGVDSTLKIQPAKLEDSAVYLCASSSGQITYEQYFGPGTRLTVT.

This chain links TRBV11-1 with TRBJ1-1; D is ambiguous. CDR1 and CDR2 (germline): SGHAT, FQDESV (reference sequence). The CDR3 covers 15 residues. V lost 1 base, J lost 0 bases, and 9 bases lay in between. In DNA form, the CDR3 reads TGTGCCAGCAGCTTAGAGGCAGCGTTGAACACTGAAGCTTTCTTT. Residues: CASSLEAALNTEAFF.

This clonotype came up a few times. V is TRBV15 and J is TRBJ2-3; D may be TRBD1 or TRBD2 (6 bases each). There are 15 residues in the CDR3. V lost 0 bases and J 6 bases, leaving 13 bases between the germline ends. Germline V gene lookup returns CDR1 LNHNV and CDR2 YYDKDF (reference sequence). Here the CDR3 DNA reads TGTGCCACCAGCAGAGATCCGGGGGCAGGTGATACGCAGTATTTT. It codes for CATSRDPGAGDTQYF.

The J gene is TRBJ2-3, the V gene TRBV6-1; 11 bases are a match to TRBD2. Germline lookup yields CDR1 MNHNS and CDR2 SASEGT. This CDR3 spans 15 amino acids. Germline trimming cut 3 bases from V and 4 bases from J; bases unmatched to any gene: 3. The CDR3 here is CASSDSGGDSDTQYF. Here the CDR3 DNA reads TGTGCCAGCAGTGATAGCGGGGGGGACTCAGATACGCAGTATTTT.

This chain uses TRBV6-2 or TRBV6-3 with TRBJ2-7; the D is unclear. V shed 2 bases and J shed 6 bases, with 14 bases lying between them. This CDR3 has 14 residues. Germline lookup yields CDR1 MNHEY and CDR2 SVGEGT. The CDR3 spells CASSYLLTGSEQYF. Written as DNA, the CDR3 is TGTGCCAGCAGTTACCTGTTGACGGGCAGCGAGCAGTACTTC.

This clonotype was seen a few times. V usage is TRBV29-1 and J usage is TRBJ1-4, with 8 bases lining up with TRBD1. Looked up from germline, CDR1 is SQVTM and CDR2 is ANQGSEA. V lost 4 bases, J lost 2 bases, and 3 bases stayed unmatched. CDR3 size: 14 residues. The CDR3 protein is CSVAGQGTNEKLFF. CDR3 DNA sequence: TGCAGCGTTGCCGGACAGGGCACTAATGAAAAACTGTTTTTT. Full variable domain (outside the CDR3, taken from reference TRBV29-1 and TRBJ1-4): SAVISQKPSRDICQRGTSLTIQCQVDSQVTMMFWYRQQPGQSLTLIATANQGSEATYESGFVIDKFPISRPNLTFSTLTVSNMSPEDSSIYLCSVAGQGTNEKLFFGSGTQLSVL.

The sample holds a few counts of this clonotype. V is TRBV20-1 and J is TRBJ1-6, with D possibly matching TRBD1 (5 bases). With 5 bases removed from V and 10 bases from J, the gap between germline ends came to 12 bases. CDR3 length: 12 amino acids. Germline V gene sequence: CDR1 DFQATT, CDR2 SNEGSKA (reference sequence). The CDR3 nucleotides read TGCAGTGCTTCCAGACAGAAATCACCCCTCCACTTT. Protein sequence: CSASRQKSPLHF.

Worth noting for this clonotype: At one end, the junction sequence differs from germline, possibly due to a read error. The CDR3 protein is CASNERGLAGYEQYF. The DNA for the CDR3 is TGTGCCAGCAATGAAAGGGGACTAGCGGGATACGAGCAGTACTTC. This chain joins TRBV6-1 and TRBJ2-7; 13 nucleotides line up with TRBD2. CDR1 and CDR2 (germline): MNHNS, SASEGT. The CDR3 runs 15 residues.

J is TRBJ1-2 and V is TRBV4-1, with a tentative D call TRBD1 (5 bases). The V end lost 1 base, the J end lost 5 bases, and 11 bases lay between the germline ends. This CDR3 has 14 residues. Germline loops: CDR1 MGHRA, CDR2 YSYEKL. The CDR3 nucleotides read TGCGCCAGCAGCCAAGCAGGGCGGAGATATGGCTACACCTTC. As protein: CASSQAGRRYGYTF.

This rearrangement joins TRBV7-2 to TRBJ2-5, with TRBD2 identical over 9 bases. Per the germline V gene, CDR1 is SGHTA and CDR2 is FQGNSA. The CDR3 runs 14 residues. Trimming at V came to 1 base and at J to 11 bases, leaving 8 bases not matched to a gene. CDR3 coding DNA: TGTGCCAGCAGCTTAGTGGGACTAGCCGATGAGCAGTACTTC. Its translation is CASSLVGLADEQYF.

On this clonotype: The junction shows a germline mismatch at one end, possibly a read error. The gene calls are TRBV12-3 or TRBV12-4 and TRBJ2-5, with 10 bases aligning to TRBD2. The CDR3 totals 15 residues. The CDR3 protein is CASSLGLAVQGTQYF. The CDR3, as DNA: TGTGCCAGCAGTCTTGGACTAGCGGTACAAGGGACCCAGTACTTC.